The present T cell receptor beta chain was sequenced within a study of blood T cell repertoires in COVID-19. This clone came up a few times. The CDR3 is 14 residues long. Germline V gene lookup returns CDR1 MNHEY and CDR2 SVGAGI. The V and J ends lost 4 bases and 5 bases, in that order; junction bases with no gene match: 7. Sequenced by immunoSEQ multiplex PCR; TCRdb stores in-frame clones only, minus some. The sample lists roughly 150,000 clones; around 89% were seen once. Sequencing was performed on peripheral blood. The sequence was collected from a woman between 55 and 75 years old with active COVID-19. V is TRBV6-5 and J is TRBJ1-2, with TRBD1 identical over 7 bases. Here the CDR3 reads CASSLQGQLYGYTF. CDR3 in DNA: TGTGCCAGCAGTTTACAGGGACAGCTATATGGCTACACCTTC.